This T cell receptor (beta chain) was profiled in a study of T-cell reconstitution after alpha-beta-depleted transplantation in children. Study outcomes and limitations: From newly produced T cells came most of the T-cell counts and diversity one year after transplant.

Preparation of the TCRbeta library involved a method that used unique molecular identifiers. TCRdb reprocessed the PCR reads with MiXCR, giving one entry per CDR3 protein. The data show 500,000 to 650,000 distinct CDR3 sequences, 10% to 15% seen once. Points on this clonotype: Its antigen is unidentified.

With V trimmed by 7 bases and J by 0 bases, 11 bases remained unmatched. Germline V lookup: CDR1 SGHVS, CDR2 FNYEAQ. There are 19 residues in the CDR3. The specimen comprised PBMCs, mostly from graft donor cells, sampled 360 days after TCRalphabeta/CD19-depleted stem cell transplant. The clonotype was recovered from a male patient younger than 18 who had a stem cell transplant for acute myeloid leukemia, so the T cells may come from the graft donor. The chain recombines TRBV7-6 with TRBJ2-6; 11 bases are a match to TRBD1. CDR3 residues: CASTLQGTGGYSGANVLTF. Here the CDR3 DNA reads TGTGCCAGCACCCTACAGGGGACAGGGGGGTACTCTGGGGCCAACGTCCTGACTTTC.